These 30 T cell receptor beta chains were sequenced from one sample in a study of T cells after yellow fever vaccination. TCRdb re-analysed the 5' RACE reads in MiXCR, keeping a single row per CDR3 protein. The data contain 340,000 or so distinct CDR3 sequences, around an eighth of them singletons. Sequencing was performed on CD4+ T cells sorted from PBMCs, taken 15 days after the yellow fever booster vaccination. The receptors originated from a man between 18 and 29 years old who received the YFV17D yellow fever vaccine.

This chain uses TRBV21-1 with TRBJ2-2; TRBD2, the table's D call, lacks a check against the DNA. TRBV21-1 is shown as a pseudogene. This CDR3 is built from 18 residues. The CDR3, as DNA: TGTGCCAGCAGCAAACTAGCGGGGGACCCAGCGAACACCGGGGAGCTGTTTTTT. It codes for CASSKLAGDPANTGELFF.

The CDR3 DNA reads TGTGCCAGCAGCTTAGCGGGGATGGGCTCCTACGAGCAGTACTTC. Its translation: CASSLAGMGSYEQYF. The rearrangement joins TRBV7-2 to TRBJ2-7; no firm D call. The length of the CDR3 is 15 residues. Germline values: CDR1 SGHTA, CDR2 FQGNSA. The ends were cut back, 0 bases at V and 0 bases at J, with 9 bases in the middle. The variable domain in full, completed from reference TRBV7-2 and TRBJ2-7, reads GAGVSQSPSNKVTEKGKDVELRCDPISGHTALYWYRQSLGQGLEFLIYFQGNSAPDKSGLPSDRFSAERTGGSVSTLTIQRTQQEDSAVYLCASSLAGMGSYEQYFGPGTRLTVT.

This clonotype was observed a handful of times. V gene TRBV11-1 combines with J gene TRBJ2-7; D is perhaps TRBD2 (6 bases). V gave up 5 bases and J gave up 5 bases, with 10 bases separating them. Germline CDR1 and CDR2: SGHAT and FQDESV (reference sequence). The CDR3 sequence is 12 residues long. The CDR3 sequence is CASSRTIHEQYF. CDR3 DNA: TGTGCCAGCAGCCGGACTATCCACGAGCAGTACTTC. Looking up the rest from reference TRBV11-1 and TRBJ2-7 gives the full variable domain: EAEVAQSPRYKITEKSQAVAFWCDPISGHATLYWYRQILGQGPELLVQFQDESVVDDSQLPKDRFSAERLKGVDSTLKIQPAELGDSAMYLCASSRTIHEQYFGPGTRLTVT.

CDR3 residues: CASSQGRTNQFYEQYV. The CDR3 DNA is TGTGCCAGCAGCCAGGGTCGGACTAACCAGTTCTACGAGCAGTACGTC. The rearrangement links TRBV28 to TRBJ2-7; a weak D match, TRBD2 (6 bases). CDR3 length: 16 residues. CDR1 and CDR2 (germline): MDHEN, SYDVKM. V lost 6 bases to trimming and J lost 3 bases, with 21 bases between them.

This rearrangement joins TRBV10-3 to TRBJ1-1, with 7 bases identical to TRBD1. The germline V gene encodes CDR1 ENHRY and CDR2 SYGVKD. The CDR3 is 15 amino acids. After removal of 3 bases from V and 1 base from J, the junction contained 5 bases not matched to a gene. The CDR3 reads CAISDPTGRNTEAFF. DNA of the CDR3: TGTGCCATCAGTGACCCGACAGGGAGGAACACTGAAGCTTTCTTT.

V and J are TRBV7-9 and TRBJ2-4; the D call may be TRBD1 or TRBD2 (5 bases each). Germline V gives CDR1 SEHNR, CDR2 FQNEAQ (reference sequence). The CDR3 sequence is 15 residues long. Trimming took 5 bases from V and 4 from J, leaving 15 bases between them. CDR3 amino acids: CASSPPPGGKNIQYF. The CDR3 DNA is TGTGCCAGCAGCCCACCCCCTGGGGGTAAAAACATTCAGTACTTC.

This sequence joins TRBV29-1 and TRBJ2-7; no reliable D call. This CDR3 is 15 amino acids long. Per germline, CDR1 SQVTM and CDR2 ANQGSEA. V lost 7 bases, J lost 2 bases, and 21 bases lay in between. The CDR3, as DNA: TGCAGCGCATTCGTGCCACTTCAGCCTCCCTACGAGCAGTACGTC. Protein product: CSAFVPLQPPYEQYV.

The table lists this clonotype with many counts. The chain recombines TRBV7-9 with TRBJ1-5; 9 nucleotides agree with TRBD1. Germline CDR1 reads SEHNR; CDR2 reads FQNEAQ (reference sequence). After removal of 4 bases from V and 5 bases from J, the junction contained 6 bases not matched to a gene. CDR3 length: 15 residues. The CDR3 loop reads CASSSGQGNDQPQHF. The CDR3 coding sequence is TGTGCCAGCAGCTCCGGACAGGGGAACGATCAGCCCCAGCATTTT.

This clonotype was recorded a few times. The chain joins TRBV20-1 to TRBJ2-3; D is tentatively TRBD1 or TRBD2 (5 bases each). Trimming left V 8 bases short and J 0 bases short, with 21 bases between. The V gene's germline CDR1 is DFQATT and CDR2 SNEGSKA (reference sequence). The CDR3 runs to 16 residues. CDR3 in amino acids: CSFDMRWDPSTDTQYF. The CDR3 region has the DNA TGCAGTTTCGATATGCGCTGGGACCCTAGCACAGATACGCAGTATTTT.

This clonotype was recorded a few times. The V and J genes are TRBV6-2 or TRBV6-3 and TRBJ2-2, with D uncertain. Trimming shortened V by 0 bases and J by 7 bases, and 6 bases separated the two germline ends. The germline V gene encodes CDR1 MNHEY and CDR2 SVGEGT. The CDR3 totals 13 residues. The CDR3 loop reads CASSYSLRGELFF. For the CDR3, the DNA is TGTGCCAGCAGTTACTCGCTTCGCGGGGAGCTGTTTTTT.

The chain carries TRBV5-1 and TRBJ1-2; 9 nucleotides match TRBD1. CDR3 length equals 15 residues. The V gene's germline CDR1 is SGHRS and CDR2 YFSETQ. J gave up 3 bases and V 0 bases, and 3 bases lay outside the gene matches. Here the CDR3 reads CASSLDTGGDYGYTF. In DNA, the CDR3 is TGCGCCAGCAGCTTGGATACAGGGGGCGACTATGGCTACACCTTC.

This clonotype was observed a handful of times. This chain uses TRBV3-1 with TRBJ2-3; 7 bases fit TRBD1. V trimming: 6 bases; J trimming: 3 bases; junction bases outside the gene matches: 6. The CDR3 covers 14 residues. In germline, CDR1 is LGHDT, CDR2 YNNKEL (reference sequence). CDR3 bases: TGTGCCAGCAGTCGGGACAGTCTTACAGATACGCAGTATTTT. Its protein is CASSRDSLTDTQYF.

The chain recombines TRBV5-1 with TRBJ1-1; 7 bases are shared with TRBD1. The germline V gene has CDR1 SGHRS and CDR2 YFSETQ. The J segment lost 10 bases and the V segment lost 4 bases, leaving 22 bases of the junction unmatched. CDR3 length: 17 amino acids. The CDR3 bases are TGCGCCAGCAGCGATAGTACTGGGACAGCCCGACGGGAGGCAGCTTTCTTT. This translates into CASSDSTGTARREAAFF.

This clonotype was seen more than once but under ten times. V is TRBV5-1 and J is TRBJ2-2; 11 nucleotides align to TRBD2. Germline trimming cut 3 bases from V and 5 bases from J; bases unmatched to any gene: 9. Germline V gene data show CDR1 as SGHRS and CDR2 as YFSETQ. The CDR3 is 17 amino acids. The CDR3 nucleotides read TGCGCCAGCAGCTCACTAGCGGGGGAGTCGGTGACCGGGGAGCTGTTTTTT. Translation: CASSSLAGESVTGELFF.

The chain links TRBV27 to TRBJ1-5, with D perhaps TRBD1 (6 bases). The length of the CDR3 is 17 residues. The germline V gene encodes CDR1 MNHEY and CDR2 SMNVEV (reference sequence). The ends were cut back, 4 bases at V and 1 base at J, with 17 bases in the middle. The CDR3 spells CASSSDFRGGSNQPQHF. The CDR3 region has the DNA TGTGCCAGCAGTTCGGATTTCAGGGGTGGGAGCAATCAGCCCCAGCATTTT.

This clonotype was observed many times. V usage is TRBV18 and J usage is TRBJ2-3, with a possible D match to TRBD1 (6 bases). Germline CDR1 and CDR2: KGHSH and LQKENI. The CDR3 loop spans 14 amino acids. V was shortened by 0 bases and J by 3 bases, with 7 bases between the two germline ends. CDR3 amino acids: CASSPPGATDTQYF. The CDR3 DNA is TGTGCCAGCTCACCACCGGGGGCGACAGATACGCAGTATTTT.

This clonotype was detected a few times. The V gene is TRBV15, the J gene TRBJ1-4; possible D gene TRBD1, 6 bases. Germline V lookup: CDR1 LNHNV, CDR2 YYDKDF (reference sequence). Trimming stripped 2 bases from V and 4 bases from J, with 11 bases between. This CDR3 is built from 15 residues. The CDR3 reads CATSRRDTRNEKLFF. CDR3 sequence (DNA): TGTGCCACCAGCAGACGGGACACCCGTAATGAAAAACTGTTTTTT.

The chain links TRBV5-5 to TRBJ1-4; possibly TRBD1 for D (6 bases). The CDR3 extends over 14 amino acids. Trimming pared 4 bases from V and 8 bases from J, leaving 15 bases between. Germline CDR1 SGHKS, CDR2 YYEKEE (reference sequence). CDR3 bases: TGTGCCAGCAGCGGGACGGGACAACGGGAAAAACTGTTTTTT. Amino acid sequence: CASSGTGQREKLFF.

This clonotype was observed a handful of times. J is TRBJ2-2 and V is TRBV20-1, with 7 nucleotides matching TRBD1. The junction had 12 bases not matched to a gene; V was cut back by 2 bases and J by 0 bases. CDR1 is DFQATT, CDR2 SNEGSKA, per germline (reference sequence). CDR3 length: 18 residues. CDR3 nucleotide sequence: TGCAGTGCTAGAACGGGACAGTTAAGTGTCACGAACACCGGGGAGCTGTTTTTT. This codes for CSARTGQLSVTNTGELFF.

This clonotype occurred a few times. The chain carries TRBV5-1 and TRBJ2-1; 12 nucleotides agree with TRBD2. This CDR3 comprises 19 residues. CDR1 and CDR2 (germline): SGHRS, YFSETQ. Trimming cost V 4 bases and J 3 bases; bases outside gene matches: 14. The chain's CDR3 is CASSEGSLAGGSLYNEQFF. As DNA, the CDR3 is TGCGCCAGCAGCGAGGGGAGTCTAGCGGGGGGGTCCCTCTACAATGAGCAGTTCTTC.

This clonotype showed up just a few times. This chain links TRBV15 with TRBJ2-7; unclear D gene. V lost 0 bases, J lost 6 bases, and 9 bases lay in between. Germline V gene data show CDR1 as LNHNV and CDR2 as YYDKDF (reference sequence). The CDR3 has 13 residues. CDR3 region: CATSRDLVGEQYF. The DNA of the CDR3 is TGTGCCACCAGCAGAGATCTTGTCGGCGAGCAGTACTTC.

The genes are TRBV6-5 and TRBJ2-3; D is undetermined. CDR3 length equals 11 residues. CDR1 is MNHEY and CDR2 is SVGAGI in the germline V gene. Trimming removed 6 bases at V and 4 bases at J, with 5 bases between. CDR3 region: CASRNSDTQYF. The CDR3 DNA sequence: TGTGCCAGCAGGAACTCAGATACGCAGTATTTT.

This chain connects TRBV9 to TRBJ2-1; 11 bases agree with TRBD1. Trimming removed 4 bases from V and 4 bases from J; junction bases left unmatched: 4. CDR3 size: 15 residues. CDR1 and CDR2 from the germline V gene are SGDLS and YYNGEE. The DNA for the CDR3 is TGTGCCAGCAGCAGGACAGGGGGCAAGTACAATGAGCAGTTCTTC. This sequence encodes CASSRTGGKYNEQFF.

This clonotype turned up a few times. V and J are TRBV7-2 and TRBJ1-6; 9 nucleotides agree with TRBD1. The CDR3 loop spans 17 amino acids. Germline trimming cut 4 bases from V and 10 bases from J; bases unmatched to any gene: 14. Germline V gene sequence: CDR1 SGHTA, CDR2 FQGNSA. As DNA, the CDR3 is TGTGCCAGCAGCTCAGCCTCCGGGACAGGGTGGGGATCACCCCTCCACTTT. Translated, it gives CASSSASGTGWGSPLHF.

This clonotype has just a few counts. This chain uses TRBV20-1 with TRBJ2-3; TRBD2 agrees at 13 bases. CDR3 size: 15 residues. The V gene's germline CDR1 is DFQATT and CDR2 SNEGSKA (reference sequence). The J segment lost 0 bases and the V segment lost 7 bases, leaving 4 bases of the junction unmatched. The CDR3 DNA reads as TGCAGTGGACTAGCGGGGGGCCGTAGCACAGATACGCAGTATTTT. The encoded protein is CSGLAGGRSTDTQYF.

This clonotype was counted only a few times. This chain joins TRBV7-9 and TRBJ2-1; 9 bases map to TRBD2. V was clipped by 5 bases and J by 3 bases; unmatched bases: 11. CDR1 is SEHNR, CDR2 FQNEAQ, per germline (reference sequence). The CDR3 runs 17 residues. In nucleotides, the CDR3 is TGTGCCAGCAGCCCCAGAGGGCTAGCGGGGATCTACAATGAGCAGTTCTTC. Its protein product is CASSPRGLAGIYNEQFF. The whole variable domain, filled in from reference TRBV7-9 and TRBJ2-1, reads DTGVSQNPRHKITKRGQNVTFRCDPISEHNRLYWYRQTLGQGPEFLTYFQNEAQLEKSRLLSDRFSAERPKGSFSTLEIQRTEQGDSAMYLCASSPRGLAGIYNEQFFGPGTRLTVL.

V gene TRBV12-3 or TRBV12-4 combines with J gene TRBJ1-2, with unresolved D. The CDR3 runs to 13 residues. V lost 7 bases and J lost 6, with 15 bases in between. CDR3 region: CASTSAGSHGYTF. For the CDR3, the DNA is TGTGCCAGCACCTCCGCGGGGAGCCATGGCTACACCTTC.

This clonotype was detected ten times or more. The chain has TRBV6-5 and TRBJ2-3, with D perhaps matching TRBD1 (6 bases). V gave up 8 bases and J gave up 3 bases, with 9 bases separating them. The CDR3 loop spans 12 amino acids. Germline CDR1 reads MNHEY; CDR2 reads SVGAGI. Written as DNA, the CDR3 is TGTGCCAGCGGGGGCTCTACAGATACGCAGTATTTT. It codes for CASGGSTDTQYF.

This clonotype was seen a handful of times. J is TRBJ2-3 and V is TRBV5-1, with 8 bases aligning to TRBD2. The CDR3 spans 17 residues. V gave up 4 bases and J gave up 4 bases; unmatched junction bases: 14. The V gene's germline CDR1 is SGHRS and CDR2 YFSETQ. CDR3 in DNA: TGCGCCAGCAGCCCCCGGTTCACTAGCGGCCAAGCAGATACGCAGTATTTT. Its translation is CASSPRFTSGQADTQYF.

This clonotype was observed a handful of times. This could be a read error, since a much larger clone is one nucleotide away. The chain has TRBV7-2 and TRBJ2-3, with TRBD2 identical over 9 bases. With V trimmed by 3 bases and J by 4 bases, 2 bases remained unmatched. CDR1 SGHTA and CDR2 FQGNSA come from the germline V gene. The CDR3 sequence is 14 residues long. The DNA for the CDR3 is TGTGCCAGCAGCTTCGCGGGGGGGCCAGATACGCAGTATTTT. This sequence encodes CASSFAGGPDTQYF. The entire variable domain, with the rest obtained from reference TRBV7-2 and TRBJ2-3, is as follows: GAGVSQSPSNKVTEKGKDVELRCDPISGHTALYWYRQSLGQGLEFLIYFQGNSAPDKSGLPSDRFSAERTGGSVSTLTIQRTQQEDSAVYLCASSFAGGPDTQYFGPGTRLTVL.